Only a few counts were recorded for the clone carrying this T cell receptor (beta chain). Unique molecular identifiers were built into the TCRbeta library. TCRdb recomputed calls from the PCR reads with MiXCR, one row per CDR3 protein. The sample contains a few hundred thousand distinct CDR3 sequences, around 9.6% of which appear only once. The sample comes from a study of T-cell reconstitution after alpha-beta-depleted transplantation in children. This CDR3 is 16 amino acids long. In germline, CDR1 is SGHVS, CDR2 FQNEAQ. V lost 5 bases, J lost 8 bases, and 21 bases lay in between. The chain couples TRBV7-8 to TRBJ1-4; D is perhaps TRBD1 (5 bases). The origin of this receptor is a human donor who donated a stem cell graft to a child with SCID. The specimen comprised PBMCs from the stem cell graft donor, sampled from the stem cell graft. CDR3: CASSRGRGGDGEKLFF. CDR3 nucleotide sequence: TGTGCCAGCAGCCGCGGGCGGGGAGGGGATGGAGAAAAACTGTTTTTT. Looking up the rest from reference TRBV7-8 and TRBJ1-4 gives the full variable domain: GAGVSQSPRYKVAKRGQDVALRCDPISGHVSLFWYQQALGQGPEFLTYFQNEAQLDKSGLPSDRFFAERPEGSVSTLKIQRTQQEDSAVYLCASSRGRGGDGEKLFFGSGTQLSVL.